The rows below give T cell receptor beta chains drawn from one sample of a study of T cell responses to AZD1222 COVID-19 vaccine. Repertoires were generated with immunoSEQ multiplex PCR, while TCRdb's copy carries only in-frame clones and drops some. In the table there are roughly 60,000 clones, around 84% of which are singletons. Here the sequenced sample was peripheral blood, taken on day 0 of AZD1222 vaccination. Receptors originate from an adult in good health. Both conserved end residues are part of each CDR3. D genes are given only for firm matches. Rows may omit the clone size; those that give it use once, few, many or a size class.

size: -; D: -; V: TRBV4-1; J: TRBJ1-6; CDR3: CASSPLRSSSYNSPLHF; DNA: TGCGCCAGCAGCCCTCTGAGATCAAGCTCCTATAATTCACCCCTCCACTTT
size: -; D: -; V: TRBV24-1; J: TRBJ2-5; CDR3: CATGERETQYF; DNA: TGTGCCACGGGGGAGAGGGAGACCCAGTACTTC
size: -; D: -; V: TRBV2; J: TRBJ1-4; CDR3: CASSDRTGDEKLFF; DNA: TGTGCCAGCAGTGACCGCACCGGGGATGAAAAACTGTTTTTT
size: once; D: -; V: TRBV12-3/TRBV12-4; J: TRBJ2-2; CDR3: CASKLGWAGELFF; DNA: TGTGCCAGCAAGTTAGGATGGGCCGGGGAGCTGTTTTTT
size: once; D: -; V: TRBV4-3; J: TRBJ1-1; CDR3: CASSQDIGGGMGTEAFF; DNA: TGCGCCAGCAGCCAAGATATCGGTGGGGGGATGGGCACTGAAGCTTTCTTT
size: -; D: TRBD1; V: TRBV18; J: TRBJ1-1; CDR3: CASSLTPSTGKNTEAFF; DNA: TGTGCCAGCTCACTAACTCCATCGACAGGGAAGAACACTGAAGCTTTCTTT
size: -; D: -; V: TRBV14; J: TRBJ2-3; CDR3: CASSQARATQYF; DNA: TGTGCCAGCAGCCAAGCCAGGGCTACGCAGTATTTT
size: -; D: -; V: TRBV4-1; J: TRBJ2-1; CDR3: CASRLLESSYNEQFF; DNA: TGCGCCAGCAGACTCCTGGAAAGCTCCTACAATGAGCAGTTCTTC
size: -; D: -; V: TRBV7-2; J: TRBJ2-1; CDR3: CASSLTRGEQFF; DNA: TGTGCCAGCAGCCTAACTAGGGGTGAGCAGTTCTTC
size: -; D: -; V: TRBV6-2/TRBV6-3; J: TRBJ2-7; CDR3: CASSRLEDYHEQYF; DNA: TGTGCCAGCAGTAGACTAGAAGACTACCACGAGCAGTACTTC
size: -; D: -; V: TRBV6-5; J: TRBJ1-2; CDR3: CASRRGDIWTYGYTF; DNA: TGTGCCAGCAGGCGGGGGGACATCTGGACCTATGGCTACACCTTC
size: -; D: -; V: TRBV29-1; J: TRBJ2-2; CDR3: CSGGSGSGTGELFF; DNA: TGCAGCGGGGGAAGTGGGTCGGGAACCGGGGAGCTGTTTTTT
size: once; D: -; V: TRBV19; J: TRBJ1-5; CDR3: CASSLQVNQPQHF; DNA: TGTGCCAGTAGTTTACAGGTTAATCAGCCCCAGCATTTT
size: -; D: TRBD1; V: TRBV9; J: TRBJ2-2; CDR3: CASSPRTGNTGELFF; DNA: TGTGCCAGCAGCCCCCGGACAGGGAACACCGGGGAGCTGTTTTTT
size: -; D: -; V: TRBV4-3; J: TRBJ2-5; CDR3: CASSQATLETQYF; DNA: TGCGCCAGCAGCCAAGCCACTTTAGAGACCCAGTACTTC
size: -; D: -; V: TRBV5-5; J: TRBJ2-1; CDR3: CASSLVAGPYNEQFF; DNA: TGTGCCAGCAGCTTGGTGGCAGGGCCCTACAATGAGCAGTTCTTC
size: -; D: -; V: TRBV19; J: TRBJ1-1; CDR3: CASSRTLNTEAFF; DNA: TGTGCCAGTAGTAGGACCCTGAACACTGAAGCTTTCTTT
size: once; D: -; V: TRBV6-2/TRBV6-3; J: TRBJ1-6; CDR3: CASSFPGSPRGSPLHF; DNA: TGTGCCAGCAGTTTTCCAGGATCCCCTCGCGGTTCACCCCTCCACTTT
size: once; D: TRBD1; V: TRBV6-5; J: TRBJ2-1; CDR3: CASSLSGQGANEQFF; DNA: TGTGCCAGCAGTCTATCTGGCCAGGGGGCGAATGAGCAGTTCTTC
size: -; D: -; V: TRBV5-6; J: TRBJ1-1; CDR3: CASSLNTEAFF; DNA: TGTGCCAGCAGCTTGAACACTGAAGCTTTCTTT
size: -; D: -; V: TRBV24-1; J: TRBJ1-4; CDR3: CATSDFAGDGTNEKLFF; DNA: TGTGCCACCAGTGATTTTGCGGGTGACGGAACTAATGAAAAACTGTTTTTT
size: -; D: -; V: TRBV19; J: TRBJ1-4; CDR3: CASRDEKLFF; DNA: TGTGCCAGTAGGGATGAAAAACTGTTTTTT
size: -; D: -; V: TRBV11-2; J: TRBJ2-3; CDR3: CASSLRAERTDTQYF; DNA: TGTGCCAGCAGCTTACGAGCGGAGCGCACAGATACGCAGTATTTT
size: -; D: TRBD1; V: TRBV13; J: TRBJ1-6; CDR3: CASRRGQLGSPLHF; DNA: TGTGCCAGCAGGAGGGGGCAGTTAGGCTCACCCCTCCACTTT
size: -; D: TRBD1; V: TRBV19; J: TRBJ1-2; CDR3: CASSPSGTGSDSGYTF; DNA: TGTGCCAGTAGCCCAAGTGGGACAGGGAGTGATAGTGGCTACACCTTC
size: -; D: -; V: TRBV28; J: TRBJ2-2; CDR3: CASSGTWAGELFF; DNA: TGTGCCAGCAGCGGGACCTGGGCCGGGGAGCTGTTTTTT
size: -; D: TRBD2; V: TRBV4-2; J: TRBJ2-1; CDR3: CASSPGTSGSSYNEQFF; DNA: TGTGCCAGCAGCCCCGGGACTAGCGGGAGCTCCTACAATGAGCAGTTCTTC
size: once; D: -; V: TRBV4-2; J: TRBJ1-4; CDR3: CASSQGTAAATNEKLFF; DNA: TGTGCCAGCAGCCAAGGGACAGCCGCTGCAACTAATGAAAAACTGTTTTTT
size: -; D: -; V: TRBV11-2; J: TRBJ2-1; CDR3: CASSLRLHNEQFF; DNA: TGTGCCAGCAGCCTAAGACTCCACAATGAGCAGTTCTTC
size: -; D: -; V: TRBV6-5; J: TRBJ1-1; CDR3: CASSYSGRGNTEAFF; DNA: TGTGCCAGCAGTTACTCGGGCAGGGGGAACACTGAAGCTTTCTTT
size: -; D: -; V: TRBV15; J: TRBJ2-1; CDR3: CATSTLRGGSYNEQFF; DNA: TGTGCCACCAGCACCCTGAGAGGGGGCTCCTACAATGAGCAGTTCTTC
size: -; D: TRBD1; V: TRBV19; J: TRBJ2-3; CDR3: CASSYRDRTSTDTQYF; DNA: TGTGCCAGTAGTTACCGGGACAGGACTAGCACAGATACGCAGTATTTT
size: few; D: TRBD1; V: TRBV9; J: TRBJ1-2; CDR3: CASSVGTGVGYTF; DNA: TGTGCCAGCAGCGTGGGGACAGGGGTTGGCTACACCTTC
size: -; D: -; V: TRBV6-2/TRBV6-3; J: TRBJ1-2; CDR3: CASSYFGSKVGYGYTF; DNA: TGTGCCAGCAGTTACTTCGGGTCAAAAGTGGGATATGGCTACACCTTC
size: once; D: -; V: TRBV5-5; J: TRBJ1-1; CDR3: CASRGDTEAFF; DNA: TGTGCCAGCAGGGGGGACACTGAAGCTTTCTTT
size: -; D: -; V: TRBV7-9; J: TRBJ1-1; CDR3: CASSQQVNTEAFF; DNA: TGTGCCAGCAGCCAACAGGTGAACACTGAAGCTTTCTTT
size: -; D: TRBD1; V: TRBV28; J: TRBJ1-5; CDR3: CASSPFGQGIHQPQHF; DNA: TGTGCCAGCAGTCCCTTTGGACAGGGGATTCATCAGCCCCAGCATTTT
size: -; D: -; V: TRBV7-9; J: TRBJ1-4; CDR3: CASSPQSRPAGNEKLFF; DNA: TGTGCCAGCAGCCCCCAATCCAGACCCGCGGGTAATGAAAAACTGTTTTTT
size: once; D: -; V: TRBV27; J: TRBJ2-3; CDR3: CASSFPASTDTQYF; DNA: TGTGCCAGCAGTTTTCCAGCTAGCACAGATACGCAGTATTTT
size: -; D: TRBD2; V: TRBV2; J: TRBJ2-7; CDR3: CASTRTSKSYEQYF; DNA: TGTGCCAGCACCAGGACTAGTAAGTCCTACGAGCAGTACTTC
size: -; D: TRBD1; V: TRBV5-1; J: TRBJ2-1; CDR3: CASSLGTGGNEQFF; DNA: TGCGCCAGCAGCTTGGGGACAGGGGGAAATGAGCAGTTCTTC
size: -; D: TRBD2; V: TRBV5-1; J: TRBJ2-7; CDR3: CASSRGRADAQQYF; DNA: TGCGCCAGCAGCCGGGGGAGGGCGGACGCGCAGCAGTACTTC
size: -; D: -; V: TRBV19; J: TRBJ2-1; CDR3: CASSIGTDYNEQFF; DNA: TGTGCCAGTAGTATAGGGACAGATTACAATGAGCAGTTCTTC
size: once; D: -; V: TRBV27; J: TRBJ1-6; CDR3: CASSLWERVDNSPLHF; DNA: TGTGCCAGCAGTTTATGGGAAAGGGTGGACAATTCACCCCTCCACTTT
size: once; D: -; V: TRBV28; J: TRBJ2-2; CDR3: CAPLPGTWNTGELFF; DNA: TGTGCCCCGCTCCCGGGGACCTGGAACACCGGGGAGCTGTTTTTT
size: -; D: -; V: TRBV7-2; J: TRBJ2-1; CDR3: CASSFGRGVSEQFF; DNA: TGTGCCAGCAGCTTTGGCAGGGGAGTGAGTGAGCAGTTCTTC
size: few; D: -; V: TRBV7-8; J: TRBJ1-4; CDR3: CASSPGQYLGEKLFF; DNA: TGTGCCAGCAGCCCCGGACAGTATTTGGGTGAAAAACTGTTTTTT
size: -; D: TRBD2; V: TRBV7-9; J: TRBJ2-3; CDR3: CASALGLALSPQYF; DNA: TGTGCCAGCGCTCTTGGACTAGCCCTATCGCCGCAGTATTTT
size: -; D: -; V: TRBV6-5; J: TRBJ2-3; CDR3: CASSYDGTQYF; DNA: TGTGCCAGCAGTTATGACGGTACGCAGTATTTT
size: once; D: TRBD2; V: TRBV4-3; J: TRBJ2-1; CDR3: CASSPGLAGGPGEQFF; DNA: TGCGCCAGCAGCCCGGGACTAGCGGGAGGGCCGGGGGAGCAGTTCTTC
size: -; D: -; V: TRBV7-2; J: TRBJ1-2; CDR3: CASSIGGTDGYTF; DNA: TGTGCCAGCAGCATTGGGGGAACCGACGGCTACACCTTC
size: -; D: -; V: TRBV14; J: TRBJ2-2; CDR3: CASRWVAGELFF; DNA: TGTGCCAGCAGATGGGTGGCCGGGGAGCTGTTTTTT
size: -; D: -; V: TRBV6-5; J: TRBJ1-6; CDR3: CAIHGGAGSPLHF; DNA: TGTGCCATCCACGGGGGGGCAGGATCACCCCTCCACTTT
size: -; D: -; V: TRBV19; J: TRBJ2-7; CDR3: CASSIRWTPDYEQYF; DNA: TGTGCCAGTAGTATACGTTGGACACCCGATTACGAGCAGTACTTC